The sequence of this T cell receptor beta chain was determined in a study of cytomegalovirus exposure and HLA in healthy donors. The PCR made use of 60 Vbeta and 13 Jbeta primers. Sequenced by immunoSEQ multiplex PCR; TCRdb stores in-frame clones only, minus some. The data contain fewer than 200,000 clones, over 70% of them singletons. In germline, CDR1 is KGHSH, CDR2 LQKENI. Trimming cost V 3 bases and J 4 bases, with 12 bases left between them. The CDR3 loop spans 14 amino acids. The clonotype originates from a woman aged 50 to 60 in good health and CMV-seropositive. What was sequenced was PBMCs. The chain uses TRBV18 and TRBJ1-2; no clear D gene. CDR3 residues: CASSPLTESYGYTF. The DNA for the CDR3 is TGTGCCAGCTCACCTCTAACAGAATCCTATGGCTACACCTTC.